A selection of T cell receptor beta chains follows, all from one sample in a study of T cells in localized non-small cell lung cancer. Using immunoSEQ multiplex PCR, the repertoire was profiled, and TCRdb retains in-frame clones only, with some absent. The sample has around 4,400 clones; around 27% are singletons. Sequences were derived from lung tumor tissue, sampled before any cancer treatment. The receptors were gathered from a man aged 40 to 69 with stage II lung adenocarcinoma. Each CDR3 is given with its conserved first and last residue. A D gene is named only where the DNA matches it firmly. Some rows mark clone size as missing; the rest say once, few, many or name a class of expanded clone.

d_gene | j_gene | abundance | v_gene | CDR3aa | CDR3nt
TRBD2 | TRBJ2-1 | . | TRBV5-1 | CASSFMGLAAYNEQFF | TGCGCCAGCAGCTTTATGGGACTAGCGGCTTACAATGAGCAGTTCTTC
. | TRBJ1-2 | . | TRBV11-3 | CASSLELGVGYGYTF | TGTGCCAGCAGCTTAGAGTTGGGGGTGGGCTATGGCTACACCTTC
TRBD2 | TRBJ2-7 | few | TRBV9 | CASSRREGEQYF | TGTGCCAGCAGCAGGCGGGAGGGAGAGCAGTACTTC
TRBD1 | TRBJ1-2 | few | TRBV10-3 | CAISEPRTGPNPGYTF | TGTGCCATCAGTGAGCCCCGGACAGGGCCCAACCCTGGCTACACCTTC
. | TRBJ2-2 | few | TRBV6-8 | CASSYVRSSGELFF | TGTGCCAGCAGTTACGTCAGGAGTTCCGGGGAGCTGTTTTTT
TRBD1 | TRBJ2-7 | . | TRBV9 | CASSVTTGGDEQYF | TGTGCCAGCAGCGTGACGACAGGGGGCGACGAGCAGTACTTC
TRBD1 | TRBJ1-1 | . | TRBV28 | CASSRQGIGRDTEAFF | TGTGCCAGCAGTCGACAGGGTATAGGTCGAGACACTGAAGCTTTCTTT
TRBD1 | TRBJ1-1 | few | TRBV27 | CASSLWTGREAFF | TGTGCCAGCAGTTTGTGGACAGGGCGAGAAGCTTTCTTT
TRBD2 | TRBJ2-2 | large | TRBV6-8 | CASSQTSGSTGELFF | TGTGCCAGCAGTCAGACTAGCGGGAGTACCGGGGAGCTGTTTTTT
TRBD1 | TRBJ2-5 | . | TRBV6-8 | CASFSGGVVRETQYF | TGTGCCAGCTTCTCAGGGGGAGTTGTGAGGGAGACCCAGTACTTC
TRBD2 | TRBJ2-7 | few | TRBV6-8 | CASSGQAGGSWDYEQYF | TGTGCCAGCAGTGGCCAGGCGGGAGGGAGCTGGGACTACGAGCAGTACTTC
TRBD1 | TRBJ2-7 | . | TRBV28 | CASTPGTGIYSYEQYF | TGTGCCAGCACCCCCGGGACAGGGATCTACTCCTACGAGCAGTACTTC
TRBD1 | TRBJ1-3 | . | TRBV19 | CASSPGQAGNTIYF | TGTGCCAGTAGCCCGGGACAGGCTGGAAACACCATATATTTT
TRBD1 | TRBJ1-2 | few | TRBV11-3 | CASSLGTGARGYTF | TGTGCCAGCAGCTTGGGGACAGGGGCGCGTGGCTACACCTTC
TRBD2 | TRBJ2-3 | few | TRBV6-8 | CASSHRGLAVSTDTQYF | TGTGCCAGCAGTCACCGAGGACTAGCGGTTAGCACAGATACGCAGTATTTT
. | TRBJ1-1 | . | TRBV6-8 | CAITERGLVDTEAFF | TGTGCCATCACCGAGCGAGGGTTAGTAGATACTGAAGCTTTCTTT
. | TRBJ1-4 | few | TRBV6-8 | CATQQGPEKLFF | TGTGCCACTCAACAGGGCCCTGAAAAACTGTTTTTT
TRBD2 | TRBJ2-3 | few | TRBV4-1 | CASSLTTSGRGADTQYF | TGCGCCAGCAGCCTAACGACTAGCGGGAGAGGGGCAGATACGCAGTATTTT
. | TRBJ1-4 | once | TRBV5-1 | CASTTGRNTGEKLFF | TGCGCCAGCACAACCGGACGGAACACGGGTGAAAAACTGTTTTTT
TRBD2 | TRBJ2-3 | few | TRBV9 | CASSVVGGGTDTQYF | TGTGCCAGCAGCGTAGTTGGGGGGGGCACAGATACGCAGTATTTT
TRBD2 | TRBJ2-1 | . | TRBV19 | CASSTTSGIRNEQFF | TGTGCCAGTAGTACGACTAGCGGGATCAGAAATGAGCAGTTCTTC
. | TRBJ1-2 | few | TRBV28 | CASSLTQFNYGYTF | TGTGCCAGCAGTCTTACGCAGTTTAACTATGGCTACACCTTC
TRBD1 | TRBJ2-7 | few | TRBV6-8 | CASSSAGQEDYEQYF | TGTGCCAGCAGCTCGGCAGGACAGGAAGACTACGAGCAGTACTTC
TRBD2 | TRBJ2-2 | few | TRBV5-1 | CASSSRVGTSGRASGELFF | TGCGCCAGCAGCTCACGTGTCGGGACTAGCGGGAGGGCGTCCGGGGAGCTGTTTTTT
. | TRBJ1-1 | . | TRBV28 | CASSLVGREAFF | TGTGCCAGCAGTCTCGTGGGCAGGGAAGCTTTCTTT
. | TRBJ2-1 | . | TRBV19 | CASSIGAGNEQFF | TGTGCCAGTAGTATAGGGGCCGGGAATGAGCAGTTCTTC
. | TRBJ2-6 | . | TRBV25-1 | CASSHGEVTNVLTF | TGTGCCAGCAGTCACGGGGAGGTGACCAACGTCCTGACTTTC
. | TRBJ2-1 | . | TRBV30 | CAWSQISGSRQAGEQFF | TGTGCCTGGAGCCAAATATCGGGGTCGCGACAAGCCGGTGAGCAGTTCTTC
. | TRBJ1-1 | few | TRBV11-3 | CASSGGPGEDTEAFF | TGTGCCAGCAGCGGCGGGCCAGGGGAGGACACTGAAGCTTTCTTT
TRBD1 | TRBJ2-3 | . | TRBV6-8 | CASSQRQGWVDTQYF | TGTGCCAGCAGTCAACGACAGGGGTGGGTAGATACGCAGTATTTT
. | TRBJ2-1 | few | TRBV7-2 | CASSFGHGDEQFF | TGTGCCAGCAGCTTCGGCCATGGGGATGAGCAGTTCTTC
. | TRBJ2-2 | . | TRBV19 | CASSGLGGGELFF | TGTGCCAGTAGCGGACTGGGCGGCGGGGAGCTGTTTTTT
. | TRBJ2-1 | large | TRBV11-3 | CASSLVHRVDYNEQFF | TGTGCCAGCAGCTTGGTTCACCGAGTTGATTACAATGAGCAGTTCTTC
. | TRBJ1-1 | . | TRBV25-1 | CASSPGPSTQAFF | TGTGCCAGCTCTCCGGGTCCCTCCACCCAGGCTTTCTTT
. | TRBJ1-5 | few | TRBV11-3 | CASSQGQVNQPQHF | TGTGCCAGCAGCCAGGGACAAGTCAATCAGCCCCAGCATTTT
TRBD2 | TRBJ2-1 | . | TRBV6-8 | CASSRTSGSIEQFF | TGTGCCAGCAGTCGGACTAGCGGGAGTATTGAGCAGTTCTTC
TRBD1 | TRBJ1-1 | once | TRBV5-1 | CASSVNGQGAAEAFF | TGCGCCAGCAGCGTAAACGGACAGGGGGCTGCTGAAGCTTTCTTT
. | TRBJ1-1 | few | TRBV18 | CASSPETTAEAFF | TGTGCCAGCTCACCCGAAACGACCGCCGAGGCTTTCTTT
. | TRBJ2-2 | . | TRBV7-8 | CASSRTMTGELFF | TGTGCCAGCAGCCGAACCATGACCGGGGAGCTGTTTTTT
. | TRBJ2-7 | few | TRBV11-3 | CASRIQGSAQEQYF | TGTGCCAGCAGGATACAGGGTTCTGCGCAAGAGCAGTACTTC
TRBD2 | TRBJ2-1 | . | TRBV19 | CASTLAGAYNEQFF | TGTGCCAGTACGCTAGCGGGAGCCTACAATGAGCAGTTCTTC